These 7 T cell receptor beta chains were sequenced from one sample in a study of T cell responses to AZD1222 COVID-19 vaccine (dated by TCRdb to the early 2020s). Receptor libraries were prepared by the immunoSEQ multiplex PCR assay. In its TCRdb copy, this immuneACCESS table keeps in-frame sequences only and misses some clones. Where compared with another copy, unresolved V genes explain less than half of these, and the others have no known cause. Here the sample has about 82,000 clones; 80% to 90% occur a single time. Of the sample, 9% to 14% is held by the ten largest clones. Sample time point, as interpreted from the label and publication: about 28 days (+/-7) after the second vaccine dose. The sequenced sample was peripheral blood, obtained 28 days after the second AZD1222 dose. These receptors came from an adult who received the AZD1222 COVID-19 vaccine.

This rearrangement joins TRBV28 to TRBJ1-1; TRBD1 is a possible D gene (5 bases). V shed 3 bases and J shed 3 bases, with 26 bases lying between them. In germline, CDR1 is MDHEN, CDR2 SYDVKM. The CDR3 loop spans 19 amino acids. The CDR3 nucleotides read TGTGCCAGCAGTTTTCGGTGGGGGGTGGGCCCCATGGCAGACACTGAAGCTTTCTTT. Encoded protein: CASSFRWGVGPMADTEAFF.

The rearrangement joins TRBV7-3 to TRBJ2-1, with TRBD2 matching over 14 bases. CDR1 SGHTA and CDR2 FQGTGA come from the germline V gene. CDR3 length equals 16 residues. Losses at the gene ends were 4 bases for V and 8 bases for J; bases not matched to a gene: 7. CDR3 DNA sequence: TGTGCCAGCAGCTCACTGGGACTAGCGGGAGAGGATGAGCAGTTCTTC. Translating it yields CASSSLGLAGEDEQFF.

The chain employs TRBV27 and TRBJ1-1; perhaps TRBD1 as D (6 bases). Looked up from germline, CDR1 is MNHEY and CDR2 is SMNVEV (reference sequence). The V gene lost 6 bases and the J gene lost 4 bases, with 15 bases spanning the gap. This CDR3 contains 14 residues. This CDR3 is CASSQAQGRTEAFF. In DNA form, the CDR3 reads TGTGCCAGCAGCCAGGCCCAGGGGCGCACTGAAGCTTTCTTT.

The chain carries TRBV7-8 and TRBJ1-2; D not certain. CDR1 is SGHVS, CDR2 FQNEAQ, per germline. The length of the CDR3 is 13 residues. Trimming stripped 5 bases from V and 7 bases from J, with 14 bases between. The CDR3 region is CASSRNSFSGYTF. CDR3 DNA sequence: TGTGCCAGCAGCCGAAACAGCTTTTCTGGCTACACCTTC.

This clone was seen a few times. The CDR3 sequence: CASSLAGVYNEQFF. The CDR3 DNA sequence: TGCGCCAGCAGTCTAGCGGGGGTATACAATGAGCAGTTCTTC. The chain recombines TRBV5-1 with TRBJ2-1; 10 nucleotides agree with TRBD2. V was clipped by 5 bases and J by 4 bases; unmatched bases: 3. Germline CDR1 is SGHRS and CDR2 is YFSETQ. The CDR3 has 14 residues.

This CDR3 is CASSQEGANDGELFF. For the CDR3, the DNA is TGCGCCAGCAGCCAAGAGGGGGCGAATGACGGGGAGCTGTTTTTT. The rearrangement uses TRBV4-1 and TRBJ2-2; TRBD1 is a possible D gene (6 bases). Per germline, CDR1 MGHRA and CDR2 YSYEKL. V lost 0 bases and J lost 7, with 12 bases in between. The CDR3 has 15 residues.

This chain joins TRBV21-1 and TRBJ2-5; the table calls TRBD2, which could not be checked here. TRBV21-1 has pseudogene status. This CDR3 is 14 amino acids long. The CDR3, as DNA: TGTGCCAGCAGAAACCGGGAGCACCAAGAGACCCAGTACTTC. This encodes CASRNREHQETQYF.